This paragraph covers one T cell receptor beta chain sequence. Its antigen is as yet unknown. Germline is not matched at one junction end, which may reflect a read error. With a constant-region primer, TCR beta cDNA was made from approximately 450 ng of total RNA. Slightly modified ARM-PCR, run as three nested multiplex PCR rounds, produced the TCR beta libraries. The opening two PCR rounds, around 9 cycles each, paired TRBV1-TRBV30 forward primers with a C-beta reverse primer. TCRdb passed the multiplex PCR reads through MiXCR, listing each CDR3 protein once. The table has over 40,000 distinct CDR3 sequences, around 77% seen once. This sample is drawn from a study of tumor-infiltrating lymphocytes in primary liver carcinoma. General study points: Lesser overlap characterized tumor-adjacent and tumor-blood pairs relative to tumor region pairs.

CDR1 is SGHNT, CDR2 YENEEA, per germline. The CDR3 sequence is 12 residues long. The source material, about 20-30 mg of unsorted bulk tissue, was used to co-extract RNA and DNA. This chain uses TRBV11-3 with TRBJ2-2, with D unresolved. Sequenced: liver tumor tissue from sampling region 5. Noted subset: tumor region T5, tumor centre. This clonotype was sampled from a man between 35 and 55 years old with primary liver carcinoma and hepatitis B virus infection. CDR3 DNA sequence: TGTGCCAGCAGCTTACGGTCCGGAGAGCTATTCTTT. Protein: CASSLRSGELFF.